This T cell receptor (beta chain) was obtained from a study of blood T cell repertoires in COVID-19. On the study more broadly: From the United States, Italy and Spain came samples of acute and convalescent COVID-19. PBMCs, B-cell-depleted T cells, or T cells were the source of the cDNA or gDNA that made up the material.

Germline assignment: CDR1 KGHSH and CDR2 LQKENI. J lost 7 bases, V lost 10 bases, and 13 bases had no gene match. The CDR3 runs 14 residues. Original data processing: Cell counts per sample came from amplifying reference gene primers. Method: immunoSEQ multiplex PCR; TCRdb's copy keeps in-frame clones and lacks some. V and J calls and clone size are those listed in that table; D and trimming were worked out from the DNA. Counted here are 200,000 or so clones, approximately 80% occurring once; the ten biggest clones make up roughly 5%. The source is a woman in her sixties who had recovered from COVID-19. Sample: peripheral blood. The chain uses TRBV18 and TRBJ1-2; 9 positions agree with TRBD1. The CDR3 sequence: CATSDGTGLSGYTF. The CDR3 region has the DNA TGTGCCACCTCTGACGGGACAGGGTTATCTGGCTACACCTTC.